The entry below gives a single T cell receptor (beta chain) sequence along with its context. Germline V gives CDR1 SNHLY, CDR2 FYNNEI. J lost 3 bases, V lost 8 bases, and 0 bases had no gene match. CDR3 size: 12 residues. The data were obtained in a study of blood T cell repertoires in COVID-19. In the study overall: Sites across the United States, Italy and Spain contributed samples from acute and convalescent COVID-19. Nucleic acid was either cDNA or gDNA, and it came from T cells, B-cell-depleted T cells, or PBMCs.

In the study's own analysis: Reference gene primer amplification in the assay estimated nucleated cell counts. Sequencing was performed with immunoSEQ multiplex PCR; in TCRdb, only in-frame clones are kept and a portion is missing. That table furnishes V, J and clone size, whereas the DNA furnished D and trimming. Of 200,000 to 250,000 clones listed, over 70% are singletons. This sequence was found in a woman aged 70-85 years with acute or convalescent COVID-19. The genes are TRBV2 and TRBJ2-2, with TRBD2 matching over 7 bases. The material sequenced was peripheral blood. The CDR3 region has the DNA TGTGCCAGCGGGAGGGACACCGGGGAGCTGTTTTTT. It translates to CASGRDTGELFF.